The 32 T cell receptor beta chains reported below all come from one sample, sequenced in a study of Graves' ophthalmopathy and Graves' hyperthyroidism (dated by TCRdb to 2016 to 2019). For sequencing, an Illumina HiSeq 2000 was employed. For repertoire sequencing, TCR beta CDR3 regions were amplified from RNA transcripts. The first round of RT-PCR was done with HTBI primers and the Qiagen OneStep RT-PCR kit, and was followed by a second round of multiplex PCR, then size selection and purification. Through fastp at Q25 and MiXCR, TCRdb rebuilt clones from the public reads, retaining in-frame beta chains. Every entry covers one CDR3 protein and lists the most common genes and DNA from its rows. The sample includes hundreds of thousands of distinct CDR3 sequences, with 35% to 45% observed a single time. Over 2.5% of the sample goes to the ten largest clones. Input material: peripheral blood. The receptors derive from an adult man with Graves' ophthalmopathy.

This clonotype occurred many times. V and J are TRBV5-1 and TRBJ1-1; unclear D gene. The CDR3 loop spans 15 amino acids. Per the germline V gene, CDR1 is SGHRS and CDR2 is YFSETQ. The V end lost 1 base, the J end lost 8 bases, and 18 bases lay between the germline ends. CDR3: CASSLRLWTVQEAFF. The CDR3 DNA follows: TGCGCCAGCAGCTTGCGACTCTGGACGGTACAGGAAGCTTTCTTT.

The V and J genes are TRBV19 and TRBJ2-6; possibly TRBD2 for D (6 bases). Germline loops: CDR1 LNHDA, CDR2 SQIVND (reference sequence). V was pared by 3 bases and J by 0 bases, with 15 bases between. The CDR3 extends over 18 amino acids. This chain's CDR3 is CASSIGQGEASGANVLTF. The DNA for the CDR3 is TGTGCCAGTAGTATTGGGCAAGGGGAGGCCTCTGGGGCCAACGTCCTGACTTTC.

This rearrangement joins TRBV15 to TRBJ1-6; 8 nucleotides match TRBD1. The CDR3 totals 12 residues. V trimming: 8 bases; J trimming: 9 bases; junction bases outside the gene matches: 3. Germline V lookup: CDR1 LNHNV, CDR2 YYDKDF (reference sequence). The CDR3 nucleotides are TGTGCCACCGGACAGGGCGGTTCACCCCTCCACTTT. It yields the protein CATGQGGSPLHF.

A few counts support this clonotype. This chain uses TRBV14 with TRBJ1-4, with D hard to call. Trimming pared 1 base from V and 6 bases from J, leaving 12 bases between. The germline V gene encodes CDR1 SGHDN and CDR2 FVKESK. The CDR3 has 15 residues. This CDR3 is CASSQGKRFDEKLFF. The CDR3 nucleotides are TGTGCCAGCAGCCAAGGGAAAAGGTTCGATGAAAAACTGTTTTTT.

The rearrangement links TRBV5-1 to TRBJ2-7, with D perhaps being TRBD1 or TRBD2 (5 bases each). Gene TRBJ2-1 matches the end of the DNA better, so the J call may be wrong. CDR3 length: 15 amino acids. Germline assignment: CDR1 SGHRS and CDR2 YFSETQ. The CDR3 region is CASSPGIGGYNEQFF. The DNA of the CDR3 is TGCGCCAGCAGCCCTGGGATTGGGGGTTACAATGAGCAGTTCTTC.

V is TRBV15 and J is TRBJ2-5; tentative D call: TRBD2 (6 bases). Trimming took 4 bases from V and 9 from J, leaving 15 bases between them. CDR1 is LNHNV, CDR2 YYDKDF, per germline (reference sequence). CDR3 length: 13 amino acids. CDR3 region: CATSKDSGEAQYF. The CDR3 DNA is TGTGCCACCAGCAAAGATTCCGGGGAGGCCCAGTACTTC.

About this clonotype: Compared with germline, one end of the junction differs, possibly owing to a read error. The V gene is TRBV28, the J gene TRBJ2-5; 7 bases map to TRBD2. The CDR3 contains 14 residues. From germline, CDR1 is MDHEN and CDR2 SYDVKM. CDR3 residues: CASSWGGGQETQCF. CDR3 nucleotides: TGTGCCAGCAGTTGGGGGGGAGGGCAAGAGACCCAGTGCTTC.

This clonotype was picked up many times. This sequence joins TRBV10-3 and TRBJ2-5, with D hard to call. From germline, CDR1 is ENHRY and CDR2 SYGVKD. Trimming cost V 3 bases and J 2 bases, with 4 bases left between them. The CDR3 loop spans 12 amino acids. DNA for the CDR3: TGTGCCATCAGTGAACGGCAAGAGACCCAGTACTTC. Translating gives CAISERQETQYF.

This chain uses TRBV25-1 with TRBJ2-5, with 12 bases aligning to TRBD2. The V gene's germline CDR1 is MGHDK and CDR2 SYGVNS. CDR3 length: 14 amino acids. Trimming removed 4 bases from V and 4 bases from J; junction bases left unmatched: 1. The CDR3 DNA reads TGTGCCAGCAGTGGGGGACTAGCGGGAGAGACCCAGTACTTC. Amino acid sequence: CASSGGLAGETQYF.

This chain links TRBV12-5 with TRBJ2-1; 10 bases align to TRBD1. This CDR3 region has 18 residues. After removal of 0 bases from V and 5 bases from J, the junction contained 10 bases not matched to a gene. The germline CDR1 and CDR2 sequences are LGHNT and FRNRAP. In DNA form, the CDR3 reads TGTGCTAGTGGTTTGGTAAGGGGGACAGGGGCCCTGGACAATGAGCAGTTCTTC. This encodes CASGLVRGTGALDNEQFF.

The chain carries TRBV2 and TRBJ2-3; weak D call: TRBD2 (7 bases). The CDR3 is 14 amino acids. The V gene lost 10 bases and the J gene lost 3 bases, with 17 bases spanning the gap. The V gene's germline CDR1 is SNHLY and CDR2 FYNNEI. CDR3 sequence (DNA): TGTGCCACCGATAGGGGGGGGCTGACAGATACGCAGTATTTT. It encodes CATDRGGLTDTQYF.

This clonotype was seen a few times. V gene TRBV14 combines with J gene TRBJ2-6, with no clear D. The CDR3 is 17 amino acids. Germline-derived CDR1 and CDR2 are SGHDN and FVKESK. V was clipped by 1 base and J by 0 bases, with 10 bases between them. DNA of the CDR3: TGTGCCAGCAGCCAAGTTAGGCAGACCTCTGGGGCCAACGTCCTGACTTTC. It is translated as CASSQVRQTSGANVLTF.

This clonotype has a count of ten or more. The chain carries TRBV15 and TRBJ2-7, with TRBD1 matching 9 bases. Germline assignment: CDR1 LNHNV and CDR2 YYDKDF (reference sequence). CDR3 size: 14 residues. V lost 6 bases, J lost 4 bases, and 7 bases stayed unmatched. The CDR3 is CATRPDRGGYEQYF. The CDR3 DNA follows: TGTGCCACCAGACCCGACAGGGGGGGATACGAGCAGTACTTC. The full variable domain, in which reference TRBV15 and TRBJ2-7 provide the parts outside the CDR3, is DAMVIQNPRYQVTQFGKPVTLSCSQTLNHNVMYWYQQKSSQAPKLLFHYYDKDFNNEADTPDNFQSRRPNTSFCFLDIRSPGLGDTAMYLCATRPDRGGYEQYFGPGTRLTVT.

The sample holds one count of this clonotype. This chain uses TRBV5-1 with TRBJ1-1; 7 bases line up with TRBD1. From germline, CDR1 is SGHRS and CDR2 YFSETQ. There are 14 residues in the CDR3. V was clipped by 4 bases and J by 6 bases; unmatched bases: 9. The CDR3 DNA follows: TGCGCCAGCAGCCCGAGCCCAGGGGGGGCTGAAGCTTTCTTT. Protein: CASSPSPGGAEAFF.

This clonotype occurred many times. This chain links TRBV25-1 with TRBJ1-5; the D is unclear. Germline loops: CDR1 MGHDK, CDR2 SYGVNS. The CDR3 sequence is 16 residues long. Trimming removed 7 bases from V and 2 bases from J, with 18 bases in between. This CDR3 reads CASTSTGRTGNQPQHF. The DNA for the CDR3 is TGTGCCAGCACGAGTACCGGACGTACGGGCAATCAGCCCCAGCATTTT.

This chain links TRBV7-9 with TRBJ1-5; D unresolved. The CDR3 has 16 residues. V lost 1 base to trimming and J lost 7 bases, with 17 bases between them. The germline CDR1 and CDR2 sequences are SEHNR and FQNEAQ (reference sequence). CDR3 amino acids: CASSLVHRTVGQPQHF. CDR3 nucleotide sequence: TGTGCCAGCAGCTTAGTTCATCGCACAGTTGGGCAGCCCCAGCATTTT.

The chain is built from TRBV19 and TRBJ1-2; D not certain. Germline V gene data show CDR1 as LNHDA and CDR2 as SQIVND (reference sequence). CDR3 length: 12 amino acids. The V end lost 4 bases, the J end lost 8 bases, and 11 bases lay between the germline ends. As DNA, the CDR3 is TGTGCCAGTAGTACAGGCAGGAAAGGCTACACCTTC. Its protein is CASSTGRKGYTF.

This clonotype showed up many times. This chain joins TRBV12-3 or TRBV12-4 and TRBJ2-7; unclear D gene. The CDR3 extends over 16 amino acids. Trimming pared 5 bases from V and 0 bases from J, leaving 17 bases between. CDR3: CASSPTHSSDSYEQYF. CDR3 in DNA: TGTGCCAGCAGTCCGACCCACTCCTCGGACTCCTACGAGCAGTACTTC.

The V gene is TRBV7-6, the J gene TRBJ2-1, with D unresolved. The CDR3 extends over 13 amino acids. V was shortened by 6 bases and J by 4 bases, with 10 bases between the two germline ends. From germline, CDR1 is SGHVS and CDR2 FNYEAQ. CDR3 protein: CASSSVSYNEQFF. CDR3 coding DNA: TGTGCCAGCAGTTCTGTCAGTTACAATGAGCAGTTCTTC.

The sample holds many counts of this clonotype. One base away lies a much larger clone, so this may be a sequencing read error. The rearrangement joins TRBV9 to TRBJ2-2; D is uncertain. V lost 5 bases and J 4 bases, leaving 3 bases between the germline ends. The CDR3 runs to 11 residues. In germline, CDR1 is SGDLS, CDR2 YYNGEE. The CDR3 loop reads CASSGTGELFF. The CDR3 DNA follows: TGTGCCAGCAGTGGCACCGGGGAGCTGTTTTTT.

This clonotype was counted many times. J is TRBJ2-7 and V is TRBV7-9, with 7 bases aligning to TRBD1. Germline V gene data show CDR1 as SEHNR and CDR2 as FQNEAQ (reference sequence). V dropped 5 bases and J dropped 6; count of bases not matched to a gene: 7. CDR3 length equals 13 residues. The CDR3 coding sequence is TGTGCCAGCAGCCCCAGGACAGGTTTCGAGCAGTACTTC. This encodes CASSPRTGFEQYF.

This clonotype showed up many times. This chain joins TRBV12-3 or TRBV12-4 and TRBJ2-5; 13 bases match TRBD2. The CDR3 runs 15 residues. V dropped 5 bases and J dropped 5; count of bases not matched to a gene: 5. The chain's CDR3 is CASSTMGLAGETQYF. CDR3 in DNA: TGTGCCAGCAGTACGATGGGACTAGCGGGGGAGACCCAGTACTTC.

A few counts support this clonotype. The chain links TRBV20-1 to TRBJ1-1; D is ambiguous. The CDR3 contains 14 residues. With 2 bases removed from V and 0 bases from J, the gap between germline ends came to 10 bases. The germline V gene has CDR1 DFQATT and CDR2 SNEGSKA (reference sequence). Here the CDR3 reads CSARNPHMNTEAFF. The CDR3 DNA is TGCAGTGCTAGAAATCCCCACATGAACACTGAAGCTTTCTTT.

This rearrangement joins TRBV2 to TRBJ1-6; 11 nucleotides match TRBD1. In germline, CDR1 is SNHLY, CDR2 FYNNEI. CDR3 length: 13 amino acids. Trimming at V came to 11 bases and at J to 8 bases, leaving 5 bases not matched to a gene. Here the CDR3 reads CAGPGQGDSPLHF. The CDR3 nucleotides are TGTGCCGGGCCGGGACAGGGGGATTCACCCCTCCACTTT. Filled out from reference TRBV2 and TRBJ1-6, the complete variable domain reads EPEVTQTPSHQVTQMGQEVILRCVPISNHLYFYWYRQILGQKVEFLVSFYNNEISEKSEIFDDQFSVERPDGSNFTLKIRSTKLEDSAMYFCAGPGQGDSPLHFGNGTRLTVT.

This clonotype occurred many times. V is TRBV19 and J is TRBJ1-2, with D perhaps matching TRBD1 (5 bases). CDR1 LNHDA and CDR2 SQIVND come from the germline V gene (reference sequence). V shed 6 bases and J shed 4 bases, with 9 bases lying between them. The CDR3 has 12 residues. The DNA of the CDR3 is TGTGCCAGTAGGGGACGGTCCTATGGCTACACCTTC. Protein sequence: CASRGRSYGYTF.

The rearrangement links TRBV4-1 to TRBJ2-7, with D unclear. Trimming left V 0 bases short and J 1 base short, with 7 bases between. Germline CDR1 and CDR2: MGHRA and YSYEKL. CDR3 size: 14 residues. CDR3 sequence (DNA): TGCGCCAGCAGCCAAGATACGCAGTCCTACGAGCAGTACTTC. This sequence encodes CASSQDTQSYEQYF.

Notes on this clonotype: The junction does not match germline at one end; this may be a read error. V is TRBV25-1 and J is TRBJ2-7, with D uncertain. CDR1 is MGHDK and CDR2 is SYGVNS in the germline V gene. This CDR3 contains 13 residues. The CDR3 protein is CASSHLRHPEQYF. CDR3 bases: TGCGCCAGCAGCCATCTTCGGCATCCTGAGCAGTACTTC.

This chain uses TRBV6-5 with TRBJ1-5; D gene ambiguous. The CDR3 extends over 13 amino acids. CDR1 and CDR2 (germline): MNHEY, SVGAGI. Between the trimmed V and J ends, which lost 8 bases and 6 bases, there was a span of 14 bases. The CDR3 is CASGSRERQPQHF. The CDR3 coding sequence is TGTGCCAGCGGATCGAGGGAACGTCAGCCCCAGCATTTT.

On this clonotype: A junction end diverges from the germline sequence, so it may reflect a read error. J is TRBJ2-2 and V is TRBV5-1; D is possibly TRBD2 (6 bases). Germline loops: CDR1 SGHRS, CDR2 YFSETQ. CDR3 length: 18 amino acids. In DNA, the CDR3 is TGCGCCAGCAGCTTGGGGGTCCTCTCCGACGGAAACACCGGGGGGCTGTTTTTT. As protein: CASSLGVLSDGNTGGLFF.

CDR3 DNA: TGTGCCAGCAGCCTAGACAAAAACACCATATATTTT. Residues: CASSLDKNTIYF. This chain uses TRBV5-8 with TRBJ1-3; D gene ambiguous. The CDR3 consists of 12 residues. V was clipped by 4 bases and J by 6 bases, with 8 bases between them. Germline-derived CDR1 and CDR2 are SGHTS and YDEGEE. The whole variable domain, filled in from reference TRBV5-8 and TRBJ1-3, reads EAGVTQSPTHLIKTRGQQATLRCSPISGHTSVYWYQQALGLGLQFLLWYDEGEERNRGNFPPRFSGRQFPNYSSELNVNALELEDSALYLCASSLDKNTIYFGEGSWLTVV.

This chain joins TRBV29-1 and TRBJ2-5, with D perhaps assigned TRBD1 or TRBD2 (6 bases each). In germline, CDR1 is SQVTM, CDR2 ANQGSEA. The CDR3 runs 13 residues. V was trimmed by 5 bases and J by 5 bases, leaving 15 bases between them. The CDR3 DNA follows: TGCAGCGTTACCGTGGGGGGCTGGGAGACCCAGTACTTC. Translated, it gives CSVTVGGWETQYF.

This clonotype was found a few times. This chain links TRBV6-5 with TRBJ1-6, with D uncertain. The CDR3 covers 16 residues. The germline CDR1 and CDR2 sequences are MNHEY and SVGAGI. Trimming cost V 0 bases and J 0 bases, with 6 bases left between them. Here the CDR3 DNA reads TGTGCCAGCAGTTACTCGGGATTCTCCTATAATTCACCCCTCCACTTT. Its protein product is CASSYSGFSYNSPLHF.